This TCR beta chain was recovered during a study of cytotoxic CD8 clonotypes in ibrutinib-treated CLL. Study results and limitations: There were few public clonotypes, and on treatment they contracted or stayed stable. Clonality increased at ibrutinib response, then returned toward baseline at progression.

This CDR3 is 14 amino acids long. CDR1 is SGHNT, CDR2 YYREEE, per germline (reference sequence). V was cut by 0 bases and J by 3 bases, with 10 bases left in between. TCRdb keeps only in-frame clones here, not all; method: immunoSEQ multiplex PCR. The repertoire consists of about 24,000 clones, with 78% occurring once and the leading ten covering under 9.5%. Comments on this clone: Its antigen is unknown.

Sequencing used PBMCs, obtained before ibrutinib treatment. The V call is TRBV5-4, the J call TRBJ2-7; D unresolved. The receptor was derived from a human donor with chronic lymphocytic leukemia. CDR3 DNA: TGTGCCAGCAGCTTGGCGGGTAGACACTACGAGCAGTACTTC. Its protein is CASSLAGRHYEQYF.